This T cell receptor beta chain came from a study of T cell repertoires in cytomegalovirus infection. TCRdb called the reads again in MiXCR, with one record for every CDR3 protein. The sample carries 150,000 to 160,000 distinct CDR3 sequences, around a quarter recorded once. Germline V CDR1 and CDR2: LNHDA, SQIVND (reference sequence). The CDR3 covers 13 residues. The receptor was derived from a human donor in good health (CMV status not recorded). Some clones in this sample may be carry-over from other donors' samples. The gene calls are TRBV19 and TRBJ2-1; 8 nucleotides line up with TRBD2. The sample comprised PBMCs. The DNA of the CDR3 is TGTGCTATTAGTAGCGGGGCCTACAATGAGCAGTTCTTC. Translated, it gives CAISSGAYNEQFF. The entire variable domain, with the rest obtained from reference TRBV19 and TRBJ2-1, is as follows: DGGITQSPKYLFRKEGQNVTLSCEQNLNHDAMYWYRQDPGQGLRLIYYSQIVNDFQKGDIAEGYSVSREKKESFPLTVTSAQKNPTAFYLCAISSGAYNEQFFGPGTRLTVL.